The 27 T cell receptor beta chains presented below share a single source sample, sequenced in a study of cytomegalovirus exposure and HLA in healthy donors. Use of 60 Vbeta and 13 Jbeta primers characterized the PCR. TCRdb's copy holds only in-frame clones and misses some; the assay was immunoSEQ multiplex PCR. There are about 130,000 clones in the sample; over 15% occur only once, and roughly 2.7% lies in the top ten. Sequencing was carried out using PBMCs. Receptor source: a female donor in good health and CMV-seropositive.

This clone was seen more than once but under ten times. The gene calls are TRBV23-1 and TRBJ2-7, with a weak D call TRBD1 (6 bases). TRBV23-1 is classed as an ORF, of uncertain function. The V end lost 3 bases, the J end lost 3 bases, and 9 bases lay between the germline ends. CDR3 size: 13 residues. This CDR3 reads CASSQSQGYEQYF. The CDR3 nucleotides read TGCGCCAGCAGTCAGTCACAGGGCTACGAGCAGTACTTC.

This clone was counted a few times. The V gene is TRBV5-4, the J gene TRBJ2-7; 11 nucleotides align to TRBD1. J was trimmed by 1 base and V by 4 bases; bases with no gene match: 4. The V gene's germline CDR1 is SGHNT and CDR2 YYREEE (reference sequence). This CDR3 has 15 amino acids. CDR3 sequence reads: CASSQRDRGSYEQYF. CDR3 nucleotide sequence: TGTGCCAGCAGCCAACGGGACAGGGGGTCCTACGAGCAGTACTTC.

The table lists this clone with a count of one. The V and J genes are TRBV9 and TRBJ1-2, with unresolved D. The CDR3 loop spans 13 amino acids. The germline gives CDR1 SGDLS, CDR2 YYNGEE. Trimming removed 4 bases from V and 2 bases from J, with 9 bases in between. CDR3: CASSTTGNYGYTF. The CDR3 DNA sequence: TGTGCCAGCAGCACGACTGGAAACTATGGCTACACCTTC.

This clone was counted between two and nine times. CDR3 bases: TGCGCCAGCAGCTTGGAAGGGGGAGTAGCTTTCTTT. Its translation: CASSLEGGVAFF. The chain recombines TRBV5-1 with TRBJ1-1; the D gene is possibly TRBD1 (6 bases). CDR3 length: 12 residues. V was cut by 0 bases and J by 10 bases, with 10 bases left in between. Looked up from germline, CDR1 is SGHRS and CDR2 is YFSETQ.

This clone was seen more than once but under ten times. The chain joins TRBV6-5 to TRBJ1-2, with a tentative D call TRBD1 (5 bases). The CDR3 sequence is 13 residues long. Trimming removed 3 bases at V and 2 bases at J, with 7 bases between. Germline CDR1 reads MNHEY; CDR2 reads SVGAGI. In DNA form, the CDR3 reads TGTGCCAGCAGTTATTCAGGGAACTATGGCTACACCTTC. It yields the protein CASSYSGNYGYTF.

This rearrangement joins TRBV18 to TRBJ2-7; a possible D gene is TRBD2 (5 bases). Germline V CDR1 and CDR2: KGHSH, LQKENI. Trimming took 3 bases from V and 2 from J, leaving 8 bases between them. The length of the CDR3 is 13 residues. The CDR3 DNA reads TGTGCCAGCTCACCGGGAGCCACCTACGAGCAGTACTTC. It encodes CASSPGATYEQYF.

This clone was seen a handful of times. Written as DNA, the CDR3 is TGTGCCATCAGTTGGAGGGACACCGGGGAGCTGTTTTTT. This codes for CAISWRDTGELFF. The chain recombines TRBV10-3 with TRBJ2-2, with D possibly TRBD2 on 6 matching bases. V lost 5 bases to trimming and J lost 3 bases, with 7 bases between them. The CDR3 consists of 13 residues. Germline CDR1 is ENHRY and CDR2 is SYGVKD.

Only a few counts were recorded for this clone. The DNA for the CDR3 is TGTGCCAGCAGCTTAAGTCTTAGCGGGGGTCAATATTTT. This codes for CASSLSLSGGQYF. V and J are TRBV7-2 and TRBJ2-3, with TRBD2 matching over 9 bases. The CDR3 has 13 residues. Germline V CDR1 and CDR2: SGHTA, FQGNSA. With 2 bases clipped from V and 15 bases from J, the junction kept 9 bases outside the gene matches.

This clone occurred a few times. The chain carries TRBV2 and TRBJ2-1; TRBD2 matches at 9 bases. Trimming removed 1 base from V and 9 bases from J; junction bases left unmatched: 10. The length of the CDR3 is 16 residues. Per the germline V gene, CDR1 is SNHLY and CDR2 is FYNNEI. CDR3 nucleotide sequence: TGTGCCAGCAGTGAAGAGGTTGCGGGAGGGCCTGGTGAGCAGTTCTTC. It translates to CASSEEVAGGPGEQFF.

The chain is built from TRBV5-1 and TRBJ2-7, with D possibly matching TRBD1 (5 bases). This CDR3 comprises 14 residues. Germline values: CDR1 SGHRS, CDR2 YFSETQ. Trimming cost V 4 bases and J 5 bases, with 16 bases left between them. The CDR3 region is CASSQGTARDEQYF. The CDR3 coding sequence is TGCGCCAGCAGCCAGGGAACAGCTAGGGACGAGCAGTACTTC.

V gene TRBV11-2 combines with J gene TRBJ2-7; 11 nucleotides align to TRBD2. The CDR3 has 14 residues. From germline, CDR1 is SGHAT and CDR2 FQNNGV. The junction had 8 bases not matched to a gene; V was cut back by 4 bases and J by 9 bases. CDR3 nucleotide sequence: TGTGCCAGCAGCTCCACTAGCGGGAGAATAGGGCAGTACTTC. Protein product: CASSSTSGRIGQYF.

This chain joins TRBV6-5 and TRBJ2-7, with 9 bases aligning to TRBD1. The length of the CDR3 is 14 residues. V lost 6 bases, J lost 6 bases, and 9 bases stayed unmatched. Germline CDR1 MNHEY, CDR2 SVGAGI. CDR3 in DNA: TGTGCCAGCAGGGACCGGGACAGGGAGATCGAGCAGTACTTC. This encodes CASRDRDREIEQYF.

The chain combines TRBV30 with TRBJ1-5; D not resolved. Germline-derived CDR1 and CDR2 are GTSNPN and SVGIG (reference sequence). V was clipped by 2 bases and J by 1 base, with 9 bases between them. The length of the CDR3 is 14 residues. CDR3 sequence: CAWSRGSSNQPQHF. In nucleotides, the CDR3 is TGTGCCTGGAGTAGAGGTTCGAGCAATCAGCCCCAGCATTTT.

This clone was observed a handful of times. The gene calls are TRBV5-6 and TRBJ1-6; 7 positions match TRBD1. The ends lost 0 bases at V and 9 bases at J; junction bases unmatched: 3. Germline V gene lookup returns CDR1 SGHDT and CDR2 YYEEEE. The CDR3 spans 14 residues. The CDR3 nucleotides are TGTGCCAGCAGCTTGGACAGGGGTGGTTCACCCCTCCACTTT. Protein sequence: CASSLDRGGSPLHF.

CDR3 protein: CASSPRGHSEQYF. CDR3 bases: TGTGCCAGCAGCCCCAGGGGGCATTCAGAGCAGTACTTC. The V and J genes are TRBV14 and TRBJ2-7; 8 bases are shared with TRBD1. The CDR3 consists of 13 residues. J lost 7 bases, V lost 4 bases, and 6 bases had no gene match. Germline V gene sequence: CDR1 SGHDN, CDR2 FVKESK. Combining the CDR3 with reference TRBV14 and TRBJ2-7 gives the whole variable domain EAGVTQFPSHSVIEKGQTVTLRCDPISGHDNLYWYRRVMGKEIKFLLHFVKESKQDESGMPNNRFLAERTGGTYSTLKVQPAELEDSGVYFCASSPRGHSEQYFGPGTRLTVT.

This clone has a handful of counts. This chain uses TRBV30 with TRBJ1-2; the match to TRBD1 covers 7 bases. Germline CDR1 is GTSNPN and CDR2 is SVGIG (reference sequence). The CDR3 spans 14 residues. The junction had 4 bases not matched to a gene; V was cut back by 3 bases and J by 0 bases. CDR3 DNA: TGTGCCTGGAGGAGACAGGGTACTAACTATGGCTACACCTTC. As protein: CAWRRQGTNYGYTF. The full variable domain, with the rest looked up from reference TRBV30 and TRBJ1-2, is SQTIHQWPATLVQPVGSPLSLECTVEGTSNPNLYWYRQAAGRGLQLLFYSVGIGQISSEVPQNLSASRPQDRQFILSSKKLLLSDSGFYLCAWRRQGTNYGYTFGSGTRLTVV.

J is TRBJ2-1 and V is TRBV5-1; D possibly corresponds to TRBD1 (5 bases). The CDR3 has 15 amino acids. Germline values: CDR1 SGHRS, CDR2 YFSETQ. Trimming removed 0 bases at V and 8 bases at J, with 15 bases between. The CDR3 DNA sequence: TGCGCCAGCAGCTTGGTTGGCAGGGAACAGGATGAGCAGTTCTTC. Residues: CASSLVGREQDEQFF.

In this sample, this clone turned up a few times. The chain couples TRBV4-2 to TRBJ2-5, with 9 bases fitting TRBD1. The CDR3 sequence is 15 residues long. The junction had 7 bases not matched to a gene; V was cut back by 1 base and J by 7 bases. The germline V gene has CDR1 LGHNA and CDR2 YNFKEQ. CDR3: CASSQGRQGEGTQYF. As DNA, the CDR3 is TGTGCCAGCAGCCAAGGCCGACAGGGGGAAGGGACCCAGTACTTC.

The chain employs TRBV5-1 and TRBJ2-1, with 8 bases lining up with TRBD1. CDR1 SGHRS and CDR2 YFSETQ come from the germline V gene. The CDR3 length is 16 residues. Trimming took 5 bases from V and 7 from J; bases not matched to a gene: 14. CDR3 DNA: TGCGCCAGCAGTCGTGACAGAGGACAGGGTAGGAATGAGCAGTTCTTC. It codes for CASSRDRGQGRNEQFF. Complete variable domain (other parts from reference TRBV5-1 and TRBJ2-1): KAGVTQTPRYLIKTRGQQVTLSCSPISGHRSVSWYQQTPGQGLQFLFEYFSETQRNKGNFPGRFSGRQFSNSRSEMNVSTLELGDSALYLCASSRDRGQGRNEQFFGPGTRLTVL.

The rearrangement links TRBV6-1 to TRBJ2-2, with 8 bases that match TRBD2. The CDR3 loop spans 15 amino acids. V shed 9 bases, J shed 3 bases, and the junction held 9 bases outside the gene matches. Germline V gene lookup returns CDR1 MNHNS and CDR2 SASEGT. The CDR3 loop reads CASHPGGGYTGELFF. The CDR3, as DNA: TGTGCCAGTCATCCCGGGGGGGGCTACACCGGGGAGCTGTTTTTT.

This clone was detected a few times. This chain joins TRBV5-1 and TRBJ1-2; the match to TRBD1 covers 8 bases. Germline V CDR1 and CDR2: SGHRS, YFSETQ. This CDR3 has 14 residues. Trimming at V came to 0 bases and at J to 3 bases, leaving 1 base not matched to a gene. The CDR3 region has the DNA TGCGCCAGCAGCTTGGAGACAGGGGACTATGGCTACACCTTC. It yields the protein CASSLETGDYGYTF.

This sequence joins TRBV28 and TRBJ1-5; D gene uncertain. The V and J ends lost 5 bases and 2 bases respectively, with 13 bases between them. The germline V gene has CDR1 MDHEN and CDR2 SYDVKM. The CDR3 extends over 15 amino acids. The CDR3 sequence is CASSPLERGNQPQHF. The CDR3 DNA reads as TGTGCCAGCAGTCCTCTTGAGAGGGGCAATCAGCCCCAGCATTTT.

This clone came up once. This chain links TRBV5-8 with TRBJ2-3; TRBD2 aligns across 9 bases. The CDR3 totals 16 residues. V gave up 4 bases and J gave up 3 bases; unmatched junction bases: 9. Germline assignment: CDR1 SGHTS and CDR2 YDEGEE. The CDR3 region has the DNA TGTGCCAGCAGCACACAAGCGGGGGGCGGAACAGATACGCAGTATTTT. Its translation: CASSTQAGGGTDTQYF.

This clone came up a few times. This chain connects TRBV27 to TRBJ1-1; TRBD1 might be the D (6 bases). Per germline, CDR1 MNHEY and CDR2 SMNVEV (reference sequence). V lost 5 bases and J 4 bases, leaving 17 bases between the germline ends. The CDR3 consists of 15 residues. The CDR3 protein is CASSPYWGTITEAFF. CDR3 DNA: TGTGCCAGCAGTCCTTACTGGGGGACAATCACTGAAGCTTTCTTT.

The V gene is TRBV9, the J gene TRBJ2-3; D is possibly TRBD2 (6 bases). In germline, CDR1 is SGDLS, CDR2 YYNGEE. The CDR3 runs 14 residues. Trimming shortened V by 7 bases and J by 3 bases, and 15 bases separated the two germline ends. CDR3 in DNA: TGTGCCAGCGGGACGGGGGTCGGTACAGATACGCAGTATTTT. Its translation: CASGTGVGTDTQYF. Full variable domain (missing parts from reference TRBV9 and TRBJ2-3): DSGVTQTPKHLITATGQRVTLRCSPRSGDLSVYWYQQSLDQGLQFLIQYYNGEERAKGNILERFSAQQFPDLHSELNLSSLELGDSALYFCASGTGVGTDTQYFGPGTRLTVL.

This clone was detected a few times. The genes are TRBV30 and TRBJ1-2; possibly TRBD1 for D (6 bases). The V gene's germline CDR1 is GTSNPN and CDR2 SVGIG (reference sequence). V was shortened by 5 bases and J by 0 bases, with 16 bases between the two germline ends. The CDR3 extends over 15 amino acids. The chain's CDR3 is CAWLRRGGPNYGYTF. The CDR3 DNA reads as TGTGCCTGGTTACGAAGGGGGGGACCTAACTATGGCTACACCTTC.

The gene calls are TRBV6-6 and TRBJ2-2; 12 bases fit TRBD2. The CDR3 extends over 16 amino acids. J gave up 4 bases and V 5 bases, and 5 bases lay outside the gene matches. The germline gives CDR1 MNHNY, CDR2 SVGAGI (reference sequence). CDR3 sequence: CASSRLAGDLTGELFF. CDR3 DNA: TGTGCCAGCAGTCGACTAGCGGGAGACCTCACCGGGGAGCTGTTTTTT.